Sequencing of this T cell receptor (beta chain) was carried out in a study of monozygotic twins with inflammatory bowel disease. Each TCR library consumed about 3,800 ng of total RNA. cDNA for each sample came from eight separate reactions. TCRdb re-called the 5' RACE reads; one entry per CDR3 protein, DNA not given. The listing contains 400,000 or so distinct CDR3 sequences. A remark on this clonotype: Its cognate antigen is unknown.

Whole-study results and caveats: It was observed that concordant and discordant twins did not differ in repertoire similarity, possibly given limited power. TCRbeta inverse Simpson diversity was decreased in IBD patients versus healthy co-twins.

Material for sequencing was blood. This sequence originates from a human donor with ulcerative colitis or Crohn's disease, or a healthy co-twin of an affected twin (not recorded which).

The CDR3 here is CASRTSSRDNQPQHF. This chain uses TRBV6-1 with TRBJ1-5; there is no DNA to check the TCRdb D call of TRBD1. Germline CDR1 is MNHNS and CDR2 is SASEGT. The CDR3 runs to 15 residues.